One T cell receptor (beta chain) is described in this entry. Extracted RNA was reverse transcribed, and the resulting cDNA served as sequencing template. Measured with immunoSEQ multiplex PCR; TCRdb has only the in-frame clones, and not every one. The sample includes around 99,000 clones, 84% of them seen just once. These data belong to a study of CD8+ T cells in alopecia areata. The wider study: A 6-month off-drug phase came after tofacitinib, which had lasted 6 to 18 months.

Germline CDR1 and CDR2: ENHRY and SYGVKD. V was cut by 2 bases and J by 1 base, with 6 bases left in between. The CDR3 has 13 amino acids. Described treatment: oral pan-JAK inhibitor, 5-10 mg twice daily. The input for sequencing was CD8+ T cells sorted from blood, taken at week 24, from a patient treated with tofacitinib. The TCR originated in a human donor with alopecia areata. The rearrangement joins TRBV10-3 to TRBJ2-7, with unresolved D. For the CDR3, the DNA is TGTGCCATCAGTGAGGCAGTGTCCTACGAGCAGTACTTC. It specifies CAISEAVSYEQYF.